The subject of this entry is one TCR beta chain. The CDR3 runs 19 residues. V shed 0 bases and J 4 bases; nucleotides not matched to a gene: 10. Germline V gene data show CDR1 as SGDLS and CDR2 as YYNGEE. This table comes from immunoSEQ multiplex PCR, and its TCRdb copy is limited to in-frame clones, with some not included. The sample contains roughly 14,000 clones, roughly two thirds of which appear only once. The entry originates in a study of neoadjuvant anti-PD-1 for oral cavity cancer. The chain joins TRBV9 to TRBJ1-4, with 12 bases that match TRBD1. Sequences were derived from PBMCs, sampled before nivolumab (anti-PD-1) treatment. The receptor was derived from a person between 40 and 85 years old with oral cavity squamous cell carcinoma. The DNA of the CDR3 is TGTGCCAGCAGCGTAGCGGGAGGGACAGGGGGCTTCAATAATGAAAAACTGTTTTTT. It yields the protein CASSVAGGTGGFNNEKLFF.